Following are 32 T cell receptor beta chains from one sample sequenced in a study of cytomegalovirus exposure and HLA in healthy donors (dated by TCRdb to the late 2010s). Libraries were made using the immunoSEQ multiplex PCR assay. TCRdb carries this immuneACCESS record with in-frame sequences only. Its versions omit some clonotypes, under half of them owing to an unresolved V gene in the studies checked, with the rest unexplained. For this sample there are approximately 60,000 clones; 92% appear just once. Clones ranked in the top ten supply over 1% of the sample. Sequencing used PBMCs. These receptors were obtained from a young woman in good health and CMV-seronegative.

The chain links TRBV2 to TRBJ2-3, with 8 bases identical to TRBD1. J was trimmed by 0 bases and V by 6 bases; bases with no gene match: 2. This CDR3 has 14 amino acids. Germline V CDR1 and CDR2: SNHLY, FYNNEI. CDR3 DNA sequence: TGTGCCAGCAGGGACAGGGCAAGCACAGATACGCAGTATTTT. Residues: CASRDRASTDTQYF.

This chain connects TRBV5-4 to TRBJ2-1, with 7 nucleotides matching TRBD1. The CDR3 has 13 amino acids. Germline V gives CDR1 SGHNT, CDR2 YYREEE (reference sequence). V was clipped by 5 bases and J by 10 bases; unmatched bases: 9. CDR3 nucleotides: TGTGCCAGCAGTCCACCTGGGACAGCGGAGCAGTTCTTC. It specifies CASSPPGTAEQFF.

V gene TRBV28 combines with J gene TRBJ2-1; no reliable D call. V dropped 8 bases and J dropped 6 bases, with 26 bases sitting between them. CDR1 MDHEN and CDR2 SYDVKM come from the germline V gene. The CDR3 has 17 residues. The CDR3 DNA is TGTGCCAGCTCTTCTGCGGAGAACTTTGTATCGGCCAATGAGCAGTTCTTC. Its translation is CASSSAENFVSANEQFF. The full variable domain, rest sourced from reference TRBV28 and TRBJ2-1, is DVKVTQSSRYLVKRTGEKVFLECVQDMDHENMFWYRQDPGLGLRLIYFSYDVKMKEKGDIPEGYSVSREKKERFSLILESASTNQTSMYLCASSSAENFVSANEQFFGPGTRLTVL.

This CDR3 is CASSWGTGNDEQYF. CDR3 sequence (DNA): TGCGCCAGCAGCTGGGGGACAGGTAATGACGAGCAGTACTTC. The chain couples TRBV5-1 to TRBJ2-7; 8 nucleotides agree with TRBD1. V dropped 3 bases and J dropped 5; count of bases not matched to a gene: 7. The CDR3 totals 14 residues. Germline CDR1 is SGHRS and CDR2 is YFSETQ.

The rearrangement joins TRBV5-3 to TRBJ1-5; D unclear. TRBV5-3 is an open reading frame whose function is uncertain. The V and J ends lost 2 bases and 8 bases respectively, with 11 bases between them. The CDR3 spans 13 residues. CDR3 coding DNA: TGTGCCAGAAGCTTCCGAGGAGAGAAGCCCCAGCATTTT. Amino acids: CARSFRGEKPQHF.

This chain links TRBV19 with TRBJ2-2; D is ambiguous. Germline values: CDR1 LNHDA, CDR2 SQIVND (reference sequence). V lost 8 bases to trimming and J lost 1 base, with 11 bases between them. This CDR3 region has 14 residues. CDR3 in amino acids: CASDSYENTGELFF. CDR3 bases: TGTGCCAGTGACTCCTACGAGAACACCGGGGAGCTGTTTTTT.

V is TRBV7-9 and J is TRBJ1-3; maybe TRBD1 (6 bases). V lost 5 bases, J lost 5 bases, and 10 bases lay in between. The CDR3 consists of 13 residues. Germline values: CDR1 SEHNR, CDR2 FQNEAQ (reference sequence). CDR3 residues: CASSQDSRNTIYF. CDR3 DNA sequence: TGTGCCAGCAGCCAGGACAGCCGAAACACCATATATTTT.

The chain combines TRBV6-1 with TRBJ1-6, with 10 positions matching TRBD1. CDR3 length: 14 residues. Per the germline V gene, CDR1 is MNHNS and CDR2 is SASEGT. V was clipped by 2 bases and J by 9 bases; unmatched bases: 1. The CDR3 DNA is TGTGCCAGCAGTGAACGGACAGGGGGTTCACCCCTCCACTTT. This gives the protein CASSERTGGSPLHF.

The genes are TRBV6-5 and TRBJ2-7, with TRBD2 matching over 10 bases. The CDR3 runs 15 residues. The V gene end was trimmed by 5 bases and the J gene end by 5 bases; junction bases not matched to a gene: 9. CDR1 and CDR2 (germline): MNHEY, SVGAGI. The DNA for the CDR3 is TGTGCCAGCAGTACCCAGCGGGGGGGACCTGACGAGCAGTACTTC. Translation: CASSTQRGGPDEQYF.

The genes are TRBV6-5 and TRBJ1-2, with 12 bases fitting TRBD1. This CDR3 region has 16 residues. Trimming took 0 bases from V and 4 from J; bases not matched to a gene: 3. From germline, CDR1 is MNHEY and CDR2 SVGAGI. Written as DNA, the CDR3 is TGTGCCAGCAGTTACTCCGGGACAGGGGGCGTCTATGGCTACACCTTC. Its protein is CASSYSGTGGVYGYTF.

This chain joins TRBV5-1 and TRBJ1-1; the match to TRBD1 covers 7 bases. V dropped 0 bases and J dropped 1; count of bases not matched to a gene: 3. The germline V gene encodes CDR1 SGHRS and CDR2 YFSETQ. The CDR3 is 15 amino acids. CDR3 protein: CASSLAGGSNTEAFF. DNA of the CDR3: TGCGCCAGCAGCTTGGCAGGGGGATCGAACACTGAAGCTTTCTTT.

V is TRBV10-1 and J is TRBJ1-2; D perhaps matches TRBD1 (6 bases). The CDR3 runs to 14 residues. Germline-derived CDR1 and CDR2 are WNHNN and SYGVQD (reference sequence). V was pared by 2 bases and J by 0 bases, with 7 bases between. The CDR3 reads CASSETGPNYGYTF. The CDR3 DNA reads as TGCGCCAGCAGTGAGACAGGGCCTAACTATGGCTACACCTTC.

The CDR3 region is CASSLGSGGGYGYTF. The CDR3 bases are TGTGCCAGCAGCTTAGGTTCAGGTGGTGGCTATGGCTACACCTTC. The genes are TRBV7-2 and TRBJ1-2; D call uncertain. V lost 1 base to trimming and J lost 4 bases, with 13 bases between them. CDR1 is SGHTA, CDR2 FQGNSA, per germline. The CDR3 runs to 15 residues.

The chain employs TRBV28 and TRBJ2-7; 8 bases match TRBD1. The germline V gene has CDR1 MDHEN and CDR2 SYDVKM. V dropped 1 base and J dropped 3; count of bases not matched to a gene: 2. This CDR3 is built from 14 residues. In DNA, the CDR3 is TGTGCCAGCAGTTTATTGGACAGGGACTACGAGCAGTACTTC. Encoded protein: CASSLLDRDYEQYF.

V usage is TRBV25-1 and J usage is TRBJ2-5; D is ambiguous. V lost 6 bases to trimming and J lost 1 base, with 3 bases between them. This CDR3 spans 11 amino acids. Looked up from germline, CDR1 is MGHDK and CDR2 is SYGVNS. CDR3 in amino acids: CASSFQETQYF. The DNA of the CDR3 is TGTGCCAGCAGCTTCCAAGAGACCCAGTACTTC.

This chain uses TRBV6-5 with TRBJ1-2; possible D gene TRBD1, 6 bases. Germline CDR1 is MNHEY and CDR2 is SVGAGI. Deletions cut 7 bases from V and 4 bases from J, with 10 bases between. The CDR3 covers 12 residues. In nucleotides, the CDR3 is TGTGCCAGCAAGGCAGGGGCCTATGGCTACACCTTC. As protein: CASKAGAYGYTF.

Of note for this clone: Other DNA variants within this sample encode the same CDR3. V usage is TRBV7-3 and J usage is TRBJ2-1, with 11 bases matching TRBD2. Germline values: CDR1 SGHTA, CDR2 FQGTGA. This CDR3 region has 14 residues. The V and J ends lost 5 bases and 7 bases, in that order; junction bases with no gene match: 4. This chain's CDR3 is CASSPGLAGNEQFF. CDR3 in DNA: TGTGCCAGCAGCCCCGGACTAGCGGGTAATGAGCAGTTCTTC. Combining the CDR3 with reference TRBV7-3 and TRBJ2-1 gives the whole variable domain GAGVSQTPSNKVTEKGKYVELRCDPISGHTALYWYRQSLGQGPEFLIYFQGTGAADDSGLPNDRFFAVRPEGSVSTLKIQRTERGDSAVYLCASSPGLAGNEQFFGPGTRLTVL.

The rearrangement links TRBV4-2 to TRBJ2-1; D perhaps matches TRBD2 (5 bases). CDR3 length: 15 residues. Trimming left V 1 base short and J 4 bases short, with 11 bases between. Germline V gives CDR1 LGHNA, CDR2 YNFKEQ. CDR3 coding DNA: TGTGCCAGCAGCCAAGGTTTGAGGGCTTACAATGAGCAGTTCTTC. This gives the protein CASSQGLRAYNEQFF.

This clone was observed a few times. V is TRBV5-1 and J is TRBJ2-5; D is perhaps TRBD2 (5 bases). The germline gives CDR1 SGHRS, CDR2 YFSETQ. This CDR3 spans 14 amino acids. V dropped 0 bases and J dropped 1 base, with 7 bases sitting between them. The CDR3 nucleotides read TGCGCCAGCAGCTTGGGAAGCGGCCAAGAGACCCAGTACTTC. It encodes CASSLGSGQETQYF.

The chain has TRBV7-6 and TRBJ2-7, with 7 nucleotides matching TRBD1. The germline V gene has CDR1 SGHVS and CDR2 FNYEAQ. CDR3 length: 14 residues. V gave up 4 bases and J gave up 7 bases; unmatched junction bases: 10. The CDR3 region is CASSSSTGSLEQYF. Written as DNA, the CDR3 is TGTGCCAGCAGCTCTTCGACAGGGTCTCTGGAGCAGTACTTC.

The V and J genes are TRBV6-5 and TRBJ2-5; D perhaps matches TRBD2 (5 bases). V dropped 4 bases and J dropped 5 bases, with 11 bases sitting between them. This CDR3 spans 13 amino acids. Germline V gives CDR1 MNHEY, CDR2 SVGAGI. DNA of the CDR3: TGTGCCAGCAGTTTTGGGAGTTTCGAGACCCAGTACTTC. It specifies CASSFGSFETQYF.

This clone was detected a few times. The rearrangement uses TRBV28 and TRBJ1-2; possibly TRBD1 for D (6 bases). CDR3 length equals 12 residues. Trimming shortened V by 5 bases and J by 8 bases, and 12 bases separated the two germline ends. Germline V gene data show CDR1 as MDHEN and CDR2 as SYDVKM. The CDR3 here is CASSAQGLGYTF. The CDR3 bases are TGTGCCAGCAGTGCCCAGGGGTTAGGCTACACCTTC.

The chain links TRBV30 to TRBJ2-1, with 12 positions matching TRBD2. Losses at the gene ends were 3 bases for V and 2 bases for J; bases not matched to a gene: 5. The CDR3 has 16 amino acids. Per germline, CDR1 GTSNPN and CDR2 SVGIG (reference sequence). The CDR3 DNA is TGTGCCTGGAGCGGACTAGCGGGACCCACCTACAATGAGCAGTTCTTC. Residues: CAWSGLAGPTYNEQFF.

Here the CDR3 reads CASSFFRKGRNEKLFF. The CDR3 DNA reads as TGTGCCAGCAGTTTTTTCCGGAAGGGGCGGAATGAAAAACTGTTTTTT. This chain links TRBV28 with TRBJ1-4; possible D gene TRBD1, 5 bases. The CDR3 has 16 amino acids. The V and J ends lost 3 bases and 5 bases respectively, with 16 bases between them. Per the germline V gene, CDR1 is MDHEN and CDR2 is SYDVKM.

The rearrangement links TRBV7-9 to TRBJ2-1, with a tentative D call TRBD1 (7 bases). CDR1 and CDR2 from the germline V gene are SEHNR and FQNEAQ (reference sequence). The CDR3 contains 19 residues. Trimming stripped 5 bases from V and 0 bases from J, with 23 bases between. This chain's CDR3 is CASSNLQGGLSSSYNEQFF. The CDR3 region has the DNA TGTGCCAGCAGCAACCTCCAGGGGGGTTTAAGTAGCTCCTACAATGAGCAGTTCTTC.

This clone was seen only once. The rearrangement uses TRBV15 and TRBJ1-1; D ambiguous. Trimming left V 0 bases short and J 4 bases short, with 9 bases between. This CDR3 contains 14 residues. Germline CDR1 is LNHNV and CDR2 is YYDKDF (reference sequence). The CDR3 loop reads CATSRDRVLTEAFF. In DNA form, the CDR3 reads TGTGCCACCAGCAGAGATCGGGTCCTCACTGAAGCTTTCTTT.

The chain uses TRBV9 and TRBJ2-6; D unclear. CDR3 length: 18 amino acids. In germline, CDR1 is SGDLS, CDR2 YYNGEE. V was clipped by 1 base and J by 0 bases, with 14 bases between them. The DNA for the CDR3 is TGTGCCAGCAGCGTACCAATCACCGAGAGCTCTGGGGCCAACGTCCTGACTTTC. Encoded protein: CASSVPITESSGANVLTF.

The CDR3 DNA sequence: TGCGCCAGCAGATACACAGGGGGTTCTAACTATGGCTACACCTTC. Protein sequence: CASRYTGGSNYGYTF. The chain combines TRBV5-1 with TRBJ1-2, with TRBD1 identical over 8 bases. V shed 5 bases, J shed 0 bases, and the junction held 6 bases outside the gene matches. Germline loops: CDR1 SGHRS, CDR2 YFSETQ. The CDR3 is 15 amino acids.

J is TRBJ1-2 and V is TRBV6-5; 7 nucleotides match TRBD1. Germline V CDR1 and CDR2: MNHEY, SVGAGI. The V gene end was trimmed by 4 bases and the J gene end by 4 bases; junction bases not matched to a gene: 12. This CDR3 spans 16 amino acids. The CDR3 nucleotides read TGTGCCAGCAGTTCCCGGACAGGAGCAAGTTTCTATGGCTACACCTTC. It yields the protein CASSSRTGASFYGYTF.

The V gene is TRBV2, the J gene TRBJ1-6, with D hard to call. CDR3 length equals 11 residues. V shed 6 bases and J shed 8 bases, with 5 bases lying between them. Germline CDR1 and CDR2: SNHLY and FYNNEI. CDR3 in DNA: TGTGCCAGCAGCCGGGATTCACCCCTCCACTTT. This encodes CASSRDSPLHF.

The chain recombines TRBV5-1 with TRBJ2-5, with D tentatively TRBD1 (5 bases). CDR3 length equals 14 residues. Trimming pared 1 base from V and 5 bases from J, leaving 12 bases between. CDR1 and CDR2 (germline): SGHRS, YFSETQ. The CDR3 DNA sequence: TGCGCCAGCAGCTTGAGTCAGGGTGGGGAGACCCAGTACTTC. The encoded protein is CASSLSQGGETQYF.

This chain links TRBV2 with TRBJ1-2, with D possibly TRBD1 on 5 matching bases. The CDR3 covers 15 residues. CDR1 is SNHLY and CDR2 is FYNNEI in the germline V gene. The ends were cut back, 8 bases at V and 2 bases at J, with 18 bases in the middle. The DNA for the CDR3 is TGTGCCAGCGGGGCGGCAGGGCTGGGCAACTATGGCTACACCTTC. Its translation is CASGAAGLGNYGYTF.